A selection of T cell receptor beta chains follows, all from one sample in a study of beta chain features in type 1 diabetes. The data were produced by immunoSEQ multiplex PCR, yet TCRdb's version contains in-frame clones alone and is incomplete. The sample records 250,000 to 300,000 clones, around 24% being singletons. The sequencing input was naive CD4+ T cells from blood. The origin of the receptors is a woman aged 30 to 39 with type 1 diabetes. Both conserved end residues are part of each CDR3. A D gene is named only where the DNA matches it firmly. Rows may omit the clone size; those that give it use once, few, many or a size class.

D,J,size,V,DNA,CDR3
TRBD2,TRBJ2-7,few,TRBV4-1,TGCGCCAGCAGCCCGAACCCCAGCGGGAGACCCATTCCGCAGTACTTC,CASSPNPSGRPIPQYF
TRBD2,TRBJ2-1,NA,TRBV5-1,TGCGCCAGCAGCCATGGGCGGGAGCTGGGTAATGAGCAGTTCTTC,CASSHGRELGNEQFF
NA,TRBJ1-2,few,TRBV25-1,TGTGCCAGCAGTGAAGAGTCAGGGGTCTATGGCTACACCTTC,CASSEESGVYGYTF
TRBD2,TRBJ2-1,NA,TRBV7-6,TGTGCCAGCAAAATGAGTAGCGGGAGGGATTGGGGAGAGCAGTTCTTC,CASKMSSGRDWGEQFF
TRBD2,TRBJ2-7,NA,TRBV6-5,TGTGCCAGCAGGTCTACGAGCGGGACGGGCTACGAGCAGTACTTC,CASRSTSGTGYEQYF
NA,TRBJ1-1,NA,TRBV2,TGTGCCAGCAGTGAAGAGAGGGAAACTGAAGCTTTCTTT,CASSEERETEAFF
TRBD1,TRBJ2-3,NA,TRBV30,TGTGCCTGGAGGCCGGGACAGGGGTTTCGGGATACGCAGTATTTT,CAWRPGQGFRDTQYF
TRBD2,TRBJ2-1,few,TRBV4-1,TGCGCCAGCAGCGCCCCTAGCGGGTACAATGAGCAGTTCTTC,CASSAPSGYNEQFF
NA,TRBJ1-1,few,TRBV6-5,TGTGCCAGCAGTTACTCGTACAGGGACACTGAAGCTTTCTTT,CASSYSYRDTEAFF
NA,TRBJ2-4,few,TRBV4-1,TGCGCCAGCAGTGGGCTAGCCAAAAACATTCAGTACTTC,CASSGLAKNIQYF
NA,TRBJ1-2,NA,TRBV29-1,TGCAGCGTTGAATTTTACAGGGAGCATGGCTACACCTTC,CSVEFYREHGYTF
NA,TRBJ2-3,NA,TRBV29-1,TGCAGCGTTGGGGCCGGGGAGAGGGATACGCAGTATTTT,CSVGAGERDTQYF
NA,TRBJ2-1,NA,TRBV15,TGTGCCACCAGCAGAGACTTCTACAATGAGCAGTTCTTC,CATSRDFYNEQFF
TRBD1,TRBJ2-6,NA,TRBV5-8,TGTGCCAGCAGCTTGGGCCAGGGGGTAACTTTCTCTGGGGCCAACGTCCTGACTTTC,CASSLGQGVTFSGANVLTF
NA,TRBJ2-7,NA,TRBV30,TGTGCCTGGATTAAAACTGCGGGACAGACCTACGAGCAGTACTTC,CAWIKTAGQTYEQYF
TRBD1,TRBJ2-1,few,TRBV9,TGTGCCAGCAGCTTACCGAGACAGGGGAATGAGCAGTTCTTC,CASSLPRQGNEQFF
TRBD2,TRBJ2-3,NA,TRBV4-1,TGCGCCAGCAGCCAAGAGGTCTTAGCGGGAGGTAGGGATACGCAGTATTTT,CASSQEVLAGGRDTQYF
TRBD2,TRBJ2-7,NA,TRBV4-1,TGCGCCAGCAGCCAAGACCGGCTTAGCGGGAGGACGAGCTCCTACGAGCAGTACTTC,CASSQDRLSGRTSSYEQYF
TRBD1,TRBJ1-4,NA,TRBV25-1,TGTGCCAGCAGGGACAGGGTAGAAGAAAAACTGTTTTTT,CASRDRVEEKLFF
NA,TRBJ2-3,NA,TRBV28,TGTGCCAGCAGTTTAGCGGGGAGAGGCACAGATACGCAGTATTTT,CASSLAGRGTDTQYF
NA,TRBJ1-3,NA,TRBV4-2,TGTGCCAGCAGCCAAGGGATGGCGGACTCTGGAAACACCATATATTTT,CASSQGMADSGNTIYF
TRBD2,TRBJ2-5,NA,TRBV4-1,TGCGCCAGCAGCCCGCGGACTAGCGGATACCGGGAGACCCAGTACTTC,CASSPRTSGYRETQYF
NA,TRBJ2-1,NA,TRBV29-1,TGCAGCCTTTCCGACGGCCCTAGATACAATGAGCAGTTCTTC,CSLSDGPRYNEQFF
TRBD2,TRBJ2-7,NA,TRBV5-1,TGCGCCAGCAGCTCCGGGACTAGCGCCTACGAGCAGTACTTC,CASSSGTSAYEQYF
NA,TRBJ2-5,few,TRBV18,TGTGCCAGCTCACCACTCTCCCTCAGAAATCGAGGGCAGGCGACCCAGTACTTC,CASSPLSLRNRGQATQYF
NA,TRBJ1-1,NA,TRBV7-9,TGTGCCAGCATCTATATCCTGAACACTGAAGCTTTCTTT,CASIYILNTEAFF
TRBD1,TRBJ1-4,NA,TRBV29-1,TGCAGCGCCACGACAGGGGGCCGAAATGAAAAACTGTTTTTT,CSATTGGRNEKLFF
TRBD1,TRBJ1-5,few,TRBV9,TGTGCCAGCAGCTCCGGGACAGGGGGCCATCAGCCCCAGCATTTT,CASSSGTGGHQPQHF
NA,TRBJ2-7,few,TRBV28,TGTGCCAGCAGCTCGACCGGGTCGGTTAACTACGAGCAGTACTTC,CASSSTGSVNYEQYF
TRBD1,TRBJ2-7,NA,TRBV15,TGTGCCACCAGCCGCATCGGACAGGTGATACACGAGCAGTACTTC,CATSRIGQVIHEQYF
NA,TRBJ2-1,few,TRBV7-7,TGTGCTAGCAGCTCTACCTCCTACAATGAGCAGTTCTTC,CASSSTSYNEQFF
TRBD2,TRBJ2-1,NA,TRBV4-1,TGCGCCAGCAGCCGACTAGCGGGCCAGTACAATGAGCAGTTCTTC,CASSRLAGQYNEQFF
NA,TRBJ1-2,NA,TRBV30,TGTGCCTGGACGATTGGGGCAGGGATGGGTGGCTACACCTTC,CAWTIGAGMGGYTF
TRBD1,TRBJ2-7,NA,TRBV29-1,TGCAGCGCCTCGGGACAGGGGGCCCACGAGCAGTACTTC,CSASGQGAHEQYF
NA,TRBJ2-1,NA,TRBV7-2,TGTGCCAGCAGCTTAGGGGCAGGGGAAAATGAGCAGTTCTTC,CASSLGAGENEQFF
NA,TRBJ2-7,few,TRBV29-1,TGCAGCGCATGGAGACCAGGGGGGTACGAGCAGTACTTC,CSAWRPGGYEQYF